Detailed here is one TCR beta chain. Its antigen is as yet unknown. The record originates from a study of OX40 agonist ivuxolimab in advanced cancers. This CDR3 is built from 14 residues. V was trimmed by 4 bases and J by 6 bases, leaving 14 bases between them. Germline CDR1 MDHEN, CDR2 SYDVKM. TCRdb's copy holds only in-frame clones and misses some; the assay was immunoSEQ multiplex PCR. The profile shows about 42,000 clones, 88% of them singletons. Whole-study results and caveats: CD8+ T cells averaged more expanded clones than CD4+. Individuals who were partial responders at 0.1-3.0 mg/kg had clonal expansion that ranked among the lowest. Normalized T-cell clonal expansion was also low in some nonresponders.

Any history of autoimmune disease or systemic immunosuppression disqualified patients. Sequenced here: CD4+ or CD8+ T cells sorted from blood, sampled in a trial of the OX40 agonist ivuxolimab. This TCR was recovered from an adult with an advanced solid tumor such as melanoma, head and neck, liver or kidney cancer. This chain links TRBV28 with TRBJ2-3; possible D gene TRBD1, 6 bases. The CDR3 DNA follows: TGTGCCAGCAGTTACCGGGACACAGGGGATACGCAGTATTTT. It translates to CASSYRDTGDTQYF.